Detailed here is one TCR beta chain. Per sorted-subset replicate PCR, input was approximately 200 ng DNA, representing tens of thousands of T cell genomes. In the study's own analysis: Owing to the provision of junction-only sequences devoid of quality scores by immunoSEQ, filtering differed. TCRdb's copy holds only in-frame clones and misses some; the assay was immunoSEQ multiplex PCR. That table supplies the V and J calls and clone size; D and trimming were determined from the DNA. The profile shows approximately 88,000 clones, approximately 70% of them singletons. This sample was taken from a study of shared clonotypes between healthy human individuals. The authors combined CD45RO+ cells with CCR7-negative CD45RA+ TemRA cells as CD8 memory. The CDR3 totals 13 residues. Germline CDR1 reads WNHNN; CDR2 reads SYGVQD (reference sequence). V was shortened by 0 bases and J by 4 bases, with 4 bases between the two germline ends.

This chain links TRBV10-1 with TRBJ2-1; unclear D gene. This TCR was sampled from a man under 40 in good health. Input material: memory CD8+ T cells sorted from blood. The subset: CD45RO+ cells pooled with CCR7-negative TemRA cells. The CDR3: CASSESMYNEQFF. As DNA, the CDR3 is TGCGCCAGCAGTGAGTCAATGTACAATGAGCAGTTCTTC.